Listed here are 30 T cell receptor beta chains from one sample, sequenced in a study of cytomegalovirus exposure and HLA in healthy donors. 13 Jbeta primers and 60 Vbeta primers were used for the PCR. Here immunoSEQ multiplex PCR was the method, and the copy in TCRdb shows in-frame clones only, minus some. The profile shows about 150,000 clones, 65% to 90% of them singletons. The sample consisted of PBMCs. The receptors come from a woman between 50 and 59 years old in good health and CMV-seropositive.

The rearrangement joins TRBV7-8 to TRBJ1-3; D gene ambiguous. V was shortened by 3 bases and J by 7 bases, with 10 bases between the two germline ends. The CDR3 is made up of 13 amino acids. Germline-derived CDR1 and CDR2 are SGHVS and FQNEAQ. The CDR3 DNA is TGTGCCAGCAGCTTTGGCCCCTTGAACACCATATATTTT. Its translation is CASSFGPLNTIYF. The full variable domain, with the rest looked up from reference TRBV7-8 and TRBJ1-3, is GAGVSQSPRYKVAKRGQDVALRCDPISGHVSLFWYQQALGQGPEFLTYFQNEAQLDKSGLPSDRFFAERPEGSVSTLKIQRTQQEDSAVYLCASSFGPLNTIYFGEGSWLTVV.

V is TRBV5-1 and J is TRBJ2-1; the match to TRBD2 covers 13 bases. The germline V gene has CDR1 SGHRS and CDR2 YFSETQ. The CDR3 contains 16 residues. After removal of 0 bases from V and 8 bases from J, the junction contained 5 bases not matched to a gene. CDR3 amino acids: CASSLVLAGGIDEQFF. The CDR3 nucleotides read TGCGCCAGCAGCTTGGTACTAGCGGGGGGGATCGATGAGCAGTTCTTC.

The genes are TRBV9 and TRBJ2-5, with TRBD2 matching over 11 bases. The CDR3 totals 17 residues. Germline CDR1 is SGDLS and CDR2 is YYNGEE. The J segment lost 3 bases and the V segment lost 4 bases, leaving 11 bases of the junction unmatched. CDR3 in DNA: TGTGCCAGCAGCCCCGGTAGCGGGGGGGCTCTGGAAGAGACCCAGTACTTC. This encodes CASSPGSGGALEETQYF. Complete variable domain (other parts from reference TRBV9 and TRBJ2-5): DSGVTQTPKHLITATGQRVTLRCSPRSGDLSVYWYQQSLDQGLQFLIQYYNGEERAKGNILERFSAQQFPDLHSELNLSSLELGDSALYFCASSPGSGGALEETQYFGPGTRLLVL.

The rearrangement links TRBV6-5 to TRBJ2-1, with TRBD2 matching 10 bases. The CDR3 is 15 residues long. V lost 2 bases to trimming and J lost 7 bases; unmatched junction nucleotides: 5. Germline V lookup: CDR1 MNHEY, CDR2 SVGAGI. DNA for the CDR3: TGTGCCAGCAGTTACACGGCTAGCGGGGGAAATGAGCAGTTCTTC. Its translation is CASSYTASGGNEQFF.

The CDR3 protein is CASSPTGDGYTF. As DNA, the CDR3 is TGTGCCAGCTCACCGACAGGGGATGGCTACACCTTC. The chain has TRBV18 and TRBJ1-2; the match to TRBD1 covers 8 bases. The CDR3 is made up of 12 amino acids. Germline V gene data show CDR1 as KGHSH and CDR2 as LQKENI. Trimming took 3 bases from V and 6 from J; bases not matched to a gene: 0.

The chain combines TRBV7-2 with TRBJ2-7, with D tentatively TRBD1 or TRBD2 (5 bases each). Per germline, CDR1 SGHTA and CDR2 FQGNSA. The CDR3 extends over 13 amino acids. The V and J ends lost 5 bases and 4 bases respectively, with 12 bases between them. The CDR3 sequence: CASSLEGFYEQYF. The CDR3, as DNA: TGTGCCAGCAGCCTAGAGGGGTTTTACGAGCAGTACTTC.

The gene calls are TRBV5-4 and TRBJ2-1; TRBD1 might be the D (6 bases). The CDR3 totals 14 residues. Trimming took off 4 bases at V and 9 bases at J, with 17 bases between the two ends. The V gene's germline CDR1 is SGHNT and CDR2 YYREEE (reference sequence). This CDR3 is CASSPHRDQGEQFF. Written as DNA, the CDR3 is TGTGCCAGCAGCCCCCACAGGGATCAAGGTGAGCAGTTCTTC.

The chain links TRBV21-1 to TRBJ2-7; TRBD1 reflects the table's D call only, with no check against the DNA. TRBV21-1 is marked as a pseudogene. The CDR3 is 17 amino acids. The CDR3 nucleotides read TGTGCCAGCAGCAAGGCTCGGGACAGAAAACACACCTACGAGCAGTACTTC. Protein sequence: CASSKARDRKHTYEQYF.

CDR3 nucleotides: TGTGCCAGCAGCCCCGAAAGTGGCTATGAAAAACTGTTTTTT. This encodes CASSPESGYEKLFF. The chain has TRBV5-4 and TRBJ1-4; D remains ambiguous. V was cut by 4 bases and J by 6 bases, with 13 bases left in between. The CDR3 has 14 residues. Looked up from germline, CDR1 is SGHNT and CDR2 is YYREEE (reference sequence).

The CDR3 DNA reads as TGTGCCAGCAGCCCCCGATTGGGGGGAACGAACACTGAAGCTTTCTTT. Translation gives CASSPRLGGTNTEAFF. The V call is TRBV7-8, the J call TRBJ1-1; D may be TRBD1 (5 bases). Germline V gene sequence: CDR1 SGHVS, CDR2 FQNEAQ. This CDR3 has 16 amino acids. Trimming removed 5 bases at V and 1 base at J, with 17 bases between.

In DNA, the CDR3 is TGTGCCAGCCGGCTGAGAGAGGCGAATTCACCCCTCCACTTT. Its translation: CASRLREANSPLHF. The rearrangement uses TRBV6-1 and TRBJ1-6; D is undetermined. The germline gives CDR1 MNHNS, CDR2 SASEGT. With 8 bases removed from V and 7 bases from J, the gap between germline ends came to 15 bases. The CDR3 length is 14 residues.

V usage is TRBV6-4 and J usage is TRBJ2-2; the match to TRBD1 covers 9 bases. Germline V gene data show CDR1 as MRHNA and CDR2 as SNTAGT. This CDR3 comprises 14 residues. Trimming removed 3 bases from V and 7 bases from J; junction bases left unmatched: 3. The CDR3 protein is CASSEQGAYGELFF. The CDR3 DNA follows: TGTGCCAGCAGTGAACAGGGGGCATACGGGGAGCTGTTTTTT.

Only a few counts were recorded for this clone. The chain couples TRBV12-5 to TRBJ1-1; TRBD1 might be the D (5 bases). This CDR3 has 18 residues. CDR1 and CDR2 (germline): LGHNT, FRNRAP. V was cut by 5 bases and J by 0 bases, with 22 bases left in between. CDR3 in amino acids: CASGPSFQVGGMNTEAFF. CDR3 DNA sequence: TGTGCTAGTGGTCCCTCATTTCAGGTGGGGGGAATGAACACTGAAGCTTTCTTT.

This clone was observed once. V and J are TRBV11-2 and TRBJ2-3, with TRBD2 matching over 7 bases. The CDR3 is made up of 13 amino acids. Germline values: CDR1 SGHAT, CDR2 FQNNGV. Trimming at V came to 1 base and at J to 5 bases, leaving 0 bases not matched to a gene. The CDR3 region is CASSLAGGDTQYF. Written as DNA, the CDR3 is TGTGCCAGCAGCTTAGCGGGGGGAGATACGCAGTATTTT.

This clone was counted a single time. The identical CDR3 is also encoded by other nucleotide sequences in the sample. The chain uses TRBV4-3 and TRBJ2-2, with D perhaps matching TRBD1 (6 bases). V lost 0 bases, J lost 5 bases, and 13 bases lay in between. Germline values: CDR1 LGHNA, CDR2 YSLEER. The CDR3 runs 16 residues. The CDR3 loop reads CASSQEMGARTGELFF. CDR3 nucleotide sequence: TGCGCCAGCAGCCAAGAGATGGGGGCAAGGACCGGGGAGCTGTTTTTT.

This clone was counted only a few times. The chain uses TRBV6-6 and TRBJ1-1, with 7 bases matching TRBD1. The CDR3 sequence is 14 residues long. CDR1 and CDR2 (germline): MNHNY, SVGAGI (reference sequence). V was clipped by 1 base and J by 5 bases; unmatched bases: 4. This CDR3 reads CASSYFRGKTEAFF. The DNA of the CDR3 is TGTGCCAGCAGTTACTTCAGGGGGAAAACTGAAGCTTTCTTT.

The CDR3 DNA follows: TGCGCCAGCAGCCCCGGGACTAGCGGGGGGGCGGCAGATACGCAGTATTTT. Translation: CASSPGTSGGAADTQYF. The chain employs TRBV5-1 and TRBJ2-3; 16 bases map to TRBD2. This CDR3 is 17 amino acids long. The trim removed 4 bases at V and 4 bases at J, leaving 6 bases unmatched. Germline V gene sequence: CDR1 SGHRS, CDR2 YFSETQ.

This clone was found once. The V gene is TRBV19, the J gene TRBJ2-6, with a tentative D call TRBD1 (6 bases). Germline CDR1 and CDR2: LNHDA and SQIVND (reference sequence). The V and J ends lost 5 bases and 2 bases respectively, with 10 bases between them. This CDR3 has 15 amino acids. CDR3 nucleotides: TGTGCCAGTAGTTCACAGGGTCCTGGGGCCAACGTCCTGACTTTC. It encodes CASSSQGPGANVLTF.

J is TRBJ2-1 and V is TRBV10-3; weak D call: TRBD2 (7 bases). In germline, CDR1 is ENHRY, CDR2 SYGVKD. V lost 3 bases and J 8 bases, leaving 20 bases between the germline ends. The length of the CDR3 is 16 residues. The CDR3 bases are TGTGCCATCAGTGAAGGGGGGGGATTGTTGGAGGATGAGCAGTTCTTC. This gives the protein CAISEGGGLLEDEQFF.

This sequence joins TRBV5-4 and TRBJ2-3; the match to TRBD2 covers 8 bases. V lost 0 bases and J lost 3; bases outside the gene matches: 6. The germline V gene encodes CDR1 SGHNT and CDR2 YYREEE (reference sequence). The CDR3 totals 16 residues. The CDR3 is CASSLAGGGQTDTQYF. Written as DNA, the CDR3 is TGTGCCAGCAGCTTGGCGGGCGGGGGGCAAACAGATACGCAGTATTTT.

The gene calls are TRBV11-2 and TRBJ2-1; TRBD2 matches 14 bases. This CDR3 contains 16 residues. CDR1 SGHAT and CDR2 FQNNGV come from the germline V gene. V shed 4 bases and J 7 bases; nucleotides not matched to a gene: 6. CDR3 coding DNA: TGTGCCAGCAGCTCGACTAGCGGGGGGGCAGGTAATGAGCAGTTCTTC. Amino acid sequence: CASSSTSGGAGNEQFF.

The V and J genes are TRBV2 and TRBJ1-5, with D perhaps matching TRBD1 (6 bases). This CDR3 comprises 16 residues. The germline gives CDR1 SNHLY, CDR2 FYNNEI. Trimming cost V 0 bases and J 4 bases, with 13 bases left between them. This chain's CDR3 is CASSEAGRGGNQPQHF. The CDR3 DNA follows: TGTGCCAGCAGTGAAGCGGGTAGGGGGGGAAATCAGCCCCAGCATTTT.

The chain couples TRBV7-8 to TRBJ1-1; D perhaps matches TRBD1 (6 bases). This CDR3 has 13 amino acids. The V end lost 6 bases, the J end lost 9 bases, and 17 bases lay between the germline ends. Germline CDR1 and CDR2: SGHVS and FQNEAQ. CDR3 coding DNA: TGTGCCAGCAGTCAGGGGAGCCCCCTACAAGCTTTCTTT. Translating gives CASSQGSPLQAFF.

The chain uses TRBV2 and TRBJ1-1, with 8 bases fitting TRBD1. The CDR3 loop spans 14 amino acids. The V gene end was trimmed by 7 bases and the J gene end by 7 bases; junction bases not matched to a gene: 11. Germline lookup yields CDR1 SNHLY and CDR2 FYNNEI. CDR3: CASTNTGQGDEAFF. The CDR3 bases are TGTGCCAGCACCAATACCGGACAGGGAGATGAAGCTTTCTTT.

The chain couples TRBV29-1 to TRBJ1-4, with D unclear. CDR3 size: 12 residues. Between the trimmed V and J ends, which lost 2 bases and 7 bases, there was a span of 8 bases. Germline CDR1 reads SQVTM; CDR2 reads ANQGSEA. CDR3 nucleotides: TGCAGCGTTGAAATCCCCGGTGAAAAACTGTTTTTT. Its protein product is CSVEIPGEKLFF.

The chain is built from TRBV27 and TRBJ1-5, with D unclear. There are 15 residues in the CDR3. V was trimmed by 6 bases and J by 6 bases, leaving 18 bases between them. Germline CDR1 MNHEY, CDR2 SMNVEV (reference sequence). CDR3 residues: CASSPGLPAGQPQHF. The CDR3 nucleotides are TGTGCCAGCAGCCCCGGTCTCCCGGCGGGTCAGCCCCAGCATTTT.

V gene TRBV15 combines with J gene TRBJ2-1; TRBD2 matches at 7 bases. The CDR3 spans 17 residues. In germline, CDR1 is LNHNV, CDR2 YYDKDF (reference sequence). Unmatched junction bases numbered 7, after V lost 2 bases and J lost 0 bases. The CDR3, as DNA: TGTGCCACCAGCAGAATAACCGGGGGGTCCTCCTACAATGAGCAGTTCTTC. This encodes CATSRITGGSSYNEQFF.

The rearrangement joins TRBV6-1 to TRBJ2-7; 7 bases agree with TRBD1. V shed 5 bases, J shed 5 bases, and the junction held 3 bases outside the gene matches. Germline V CDR1 and CDR2: MNHNS, SASEGT. The CDR3 covers 12 residues. CDR3 residues: CASSIQGNEQYF. In nucleotides, the CDR3 is TGTGCCAGCAGTATACAGGGGAACGAGCAGTACTTC.

About this clone: Other DNA sequences of this sample code for an identical CDR3. V usage is TRBV5-1 and J usage is TRBJ2-3; TRBD2 might be the D (5 bases). Germline V gene sequence: CDR1 SGHRS, CDR2 YFSETQ. The CDR3 contains 14 residues. V was shortened by 0 bases and J by 2 bases, with 7 bases between the two germline ends. The CDR3 spells CASSLGDYTDTQYF. In DNA form, the CDR3 reads TGCGCCAGCAGCTTGGGCGACTACACAGATACGCAGTATTTT. The full variable domain, with the rest looked up from reference TRBV5-1 and TRBJ2-3, is KAGVTQTPRYLIKTRGQQVTLSCSPISGHRSVSWYQQTPGQGLQFLFEYFSETQRNKGNFPGRFSGRQFSNSRSEMNVSTLELGDSALYLCASSLGDYTDTQYFGPGTRLTVL.

The rearrangement joins TRBV18 to TRBJ2-6; 9 bases align to TRBD2. The V segment lost 1 base and the J segment 0 bases; nucleotides outside the gene matches: 4. The length of the CDR3 is 18 residues. Germline CDR1 reads KGHSH; CDR2 reads LQKENI. CDR3: CASSPLAGVLSGANVLTF. The CDR3 DNA sequence: TGTGCCAGCTCACCACTAGCGGGGGTTCTCTCTGGGGCCAACGTCCTGACTTTC.